This T cell receptor beta chain is drawn from a study of human T cells and chemical hapten exposure. Time point given: pre-sensitization, week 0. Stated treatment: therapeutic diphenylcyclopropenone sensitization with weekly scalp DPC. Single cDNA molecules in the library carried unique molecular identifiers attached during preparation. Via MiXCR, TCRdb re-called the RACE reads, giving one row per CDR3 protein. The sample has some 90,000 distinct CDR3 sequences; around 7.9% are singletons. Findings and limits, study-wide: The presence of alopecia in the donors means their immune response may differ from healthy people's. Expanded TCRs created a significantly greater count of big CDR3 similarity clusters than controls did.

CDR1 SEHNR and CDR2 FQNEAQ come from the germline V gene (reference sequence). CDR3 length equals 17 residues. With respect to this clonotype: Antigen unknown. The junction differs from germline at one of its ends, possibly a read error.

This chain links TRBV7-9 with TRBJ2-3; D unresolved. Here the sequenced sample was whole blood, taken in connection with sensitization to the hapten diphenylcyclopropenone (DPC). The clonotype comes from a man in his forties or fifties with alopecia areata. Some clones in this sample may be carry-over from other donors' samples. The CDR3 loop reads CAGSPRLGREITDTQYF. CDR3 coding DNA: TGTGCCGGCAGCCCCCGCTTAGGGCGAGAAATCACAGATACGCAGTATTTT.